This T cell receptor (beta chain) was found in a study of T cell repertoires in cytomegalovirus infection. Study overall: Carrying CMV and the relevant HLA type showed in public TCR beta signatures.

Per the germline V gene, CDR1 is SGHTA and CDR2 is FQGNSA. The CDR3 is made up of 16 amino acids. V was clipped by 5 bases and J by 5 bases, with 21 bases between them. For this clonotype: Its antigen is as yet unknown.

TCRdb fed the reads into MiXCR, producing one record per CDR3 protein. This sample yields 450,000 to 650,000 distinct CDR3 sequences, of which approximately 25% are seen a single time; over 10% belongs to the top ten. The study, taken as a whole, reports: Individuals carrying CMV plus the relevant HLA were identified by cumulative frequency of public TCR beta families. The response measured ex vivo was dominated by TCR beta clonotypes (HLA-C-restricted and CMV-specific).

Sequencing was done on a sample of PBMCs. This chain connects TRBV7-2 to TRBJ2-5; D is undetermined. This receptor was obtained from a human donor in good health (CMV status not recorded). Some clones in this sample may be carry-over from other donors' samples. The CDR3 loop is CASSPLKISERETQYF. The CDR3 DNA follows: TGTGCCAGCAGCCCACTAAAAATTAGTGAACGCGAGACCCAGTACTTC.